This T cell receptor (beta chain) comes out of a study of T cell repertoires in cytomegalovirus infection. Turning to the study itself: It was the public TCR beta signatures that indicated both CMV infection and matching HLA type.

TCRdb fed the reads into MiXCR, producing one record per CDR3 protein. The sample records roughly 230,000 distinct CDR3 sequences, more than 9% being singletons. This clonotype was counted many times. Its antigen is not identified. V shed 5 bases and J 5 bases; nucleotides not matched to a gene: 8. The CDR3 contains 15 residues. Germline loops: CDR1 SGHVS, CDR2 FNYEAQ. Notes on the study in general: The study identified carriers of CMV plus the relevant HLA from cumulative public TCR beta family frequency.

The chain uses TRBV7-6 and TRBJ2-5, with 10 bases lining up with TRBD1. This sequence originates from a human donor in good health (CMV status not recorded). Some clones in this sample may be carry-over from other donors' samples. Sequenced input: PBMCs. CDR3 nucleotide sequence: TGTGCCAGCAGCCTTGGGACAGGGGACGGGGAGACCCAGTACTTC. Translated, it gives CASSLGTGDGETQYF.